This TCR beta chain derives from a study of cytomegalovirus exposure and HLA in healthy donors. CDR1 and CDR2 from the germline V gene are SGHAT and FQNNGV. The ends lost 7 bases at V and 2 bases at J; junction bases unmatched: 12. The CDR3 contains 16 residues. Points on this clone: Its specificity is unknown.

PCR used 60 Vbeta primers and 13 Jbeta primers. Libraries were prepared by immunoSEQ multiplex PCR; TCRdb keeps only in-frame clonotypes and omits some of them. The repertoire holds 100,000 or so clones, with about 70% as singletons. Overall study findings and caveats: Common viral pathogens were later found to be apparently linked to several of the most significant clusters.

Sequencing was done on a sample of PBMCs. The rearrangement uses TRBV11-2 and TRBJ2-3; 7 bases agree with TRBD2. This sequence was found in a man aged 50-60 years in good health and CMV-seropositive. CDR3 DNA: TGTGCCAGCACCAAAGGTGGGGGAGGGTTCACAGATACGCAGTATTTT. This translates into CASTKGGGGFTDTQYF. The whole variable domain, filled in from reference TRBV11-2 and TRBJ2-3, reads EAGVAQSPRYKIIEKRQSVAFWCNPISGHATLYWYQQILGQGPKLLIQFQNNGVVDDSQLPKDRFSAERLKGVDSTLKIQPAKLEDSAVYLCASTKGGGGFTDTQYFGPGTRLTVL.